This T cell receptor (beta chain) was obtained from a study of blood T cells in healthy people across ages. Study-level background: For every two T cells, template switching captured about one barcoded beta molecule.

Notes on the study in general: Strong correlation was found linking TCR beta diversity to naive T cell percentage.

To note about this clonotype: Its target is unknown.

With a J-beta primer mix and a sample-barcoded 5' primer, a second PCR ran about 7 to 12 cycles. TCRdb re-called the 5' RACE reads with MiXCR, one entry per CDR3 protein. Of fewer than 1,000,000 distinct CDR3 sequences listed, about 46% are singletons. The germline CDR1 and CDR2 sequences are LGHNA and YNFKEQ. This CDR3 comprises 14 residues. The germline V and J ends were trimmed by 0 bases and 8 bases, with 13 bases remaining between them. The sequencing input was blood. The chain is built from TRBV4-2 and TRBJ1-2, with TRBD1 as a possible D gene (5 bases). The origin of this receptor is a man at least 80 years old in good health. DNA for the CDR3: TGTGCCAGCAGCCAAGAGTCAGGGTTCGAAGGCTACACCTTC. Amino acid sequence: CASSQESGFEGYTF.